What follows is one T cell receptor beta chain and its context. Germline assignment: CDR1 MNHNS and CDR2 SASEGT. The CDR3 is 16 amino acids. The junction had 9 bases not matched to a gene; V was cut back by 2 bases and J by 4 bases. The data stem from a study of OX40 agonist ivuxolimab in advanced cancers. The repertoire was sequenced with immunoSEQ multiplex PCR; TCRdb's copy has only in-frame clones and lacks some. Of almost 35,000 clones listed, under 80% are singletons. This sequence joins TRBV6-1 and TRBJ2-3; 7 bases map to TRBD1. Sequencing used CD4+ or CD8+ T cells sorted from blood, obtained in a trial of the OX40 agonist ivuxolimab. This sequence was found in an adult with an advanced solid tumor such as melanoma, head and neck, liver or kidney cancer. CDR3 bases: TGTGCCAGCAGTGAATCTAGGGGGCAGTTTTCAGATACGCAGTATTTT. Amino acids: CASSESRGQFSDTQYF.